These T cell receptor beta chains were read from a single sample in a study of shared clonotypes between healthy human individuals. Generated by immunoSEQ multiplex PCR, the TCRdb table keeps only in-frame clones and is missing some. The sample shows about 700,000 clones, 92% of them seen only once. Sequencing used naive CD8+ T cells sorted from blood. The origin of the receptors is a man aged 25 to 45 in good health. Both conserved end residues are trimmed from each CDR3.

v_call	j_call	cdr3_aa
TRBV5-1	TRBJ2-7	ASSLDTTPNDEQY
TRBV7-9	TRBJ2-7	ASSLVKSEQY
TRBV5-4	TRBJ2-5	ASSSTGNQETQY
TRBV7-9	TRBJ1-1	ASSLGGVPMNTEAF
TRBV7-2	TRBJ2-7	ASSRTSGSSYEQY
TRBV4-1	TRBJ1-2	ASSPGQGNYGYT
TRBV27	TRBJ2-4	ASSLSRQLQNIQY
TRBV28	TRBJ1-2	ASSFRDRGPYGYT
TRBV28	TRBJ1-4	ASSSEQEKLF
TRBV4-1	TRBJ2-1	ASSQSGTSGFYNEQF
TRBV27	TRBJ2-7	ASSYGQGSYEQY
TRBV2	TRBJ2-7	ASSEYEQY
TRBV7-9	TRBJ2-1	ASSSSDSMYNEQF
TRBV7-9	TRBJ2-7	ASSATGEGLGEQY